What follows is one T cell receptor (beta chain) and its context. As yet, its antigen is unknown. CDR3 length: 14 amino acids. V shed 0 bases and J shed 9 bases, with 9 bases lying between them. The germline V gene has CDR1 LGHNA and CDR2 YNFKEQ. These data belong to a study of blood T cells in healthy people across ages. Findings of the study overall: Underestimates were what the diversity estimates from one million T cells were considered to be. A roughly linear fall in TCR beta diversity per million T cells was seen with increasing age.

A second PCR, run for about 7 to 12 cycles, used a sample-barcoded 5' primer plus a J-beta primer mix. Researchers report that each sample yielded at least 2.5 million CDR3-containing paired-end reads. MiXCR was run by TCRdb on the 5' RACE reads, yielding one entry per CDR3 protein. The profile shows around 2 million distinct CDR3 sequences, approximately 40% of them singletons. Total RNA extraction produced at least 6 micrograms (per sample) for the study. V is TRBV4-2 and J is TRBJ1-6, with D hard to call. Source material: blood. The source is a human donor in good health. The DNA for the CDR3 is TGTGCCAGCAGCCAAGATGTTGAGTTTTCACCCCTCCACTTT. Translated: CASSQDVEFSPLHF.